The 24 T cell receptor beta chains reported below all come from one sample, sequenced in a study of early T cells in non-severe SARS-CoV-2 infection. TCRdb processed the 5' RACE reads anew with MiXCR; each CDR3 protein has one entry. The sample lists roughly 35,000 distinct CDR3 sequences; around 9% were seen once. The specimen sequenced was whole blood. These receptors were obtained from an adult who was a healthcare worker with PCR-confirmed SARS-CoV-2 infection or an uninfected control (not recorded which).

This clonotype occurred many times. This chain joins TRBV6-5 and TRBJ2-7, with a possible D match to TRBD1 (6 bases). The CDR3 has 14 residues. Deletions cut 7 bases from V and 8 bases from J, with 21 bases between. Germline V gives CDR1 MNHEY, CDR2 SVGAGI. The CDR3 coding sequence is TGTGCCAGCACCCACGACGGGACACTCCGTCAGCAGTACTTC. Amino acids: CASTHDGTLRQQYF.

This clonotype occurred many times. This rearrangement joins TRBV14 to TRBJ1-2; unclear D gene. This CDR3 region has 14 residues. Germline V gene lookup returns CDR1 SGHDN and CDR2 FVKESK. Trimming removed 0 bases at V and 4 bases at J, with 9 bases between. The CDR3 sequence is CASSQERSAYGYTF. The CDR3 DNA is TGTGCCAGCAGCCAAGAGCGGAGTGCCTATGGCTACACCTTC.

This clonotype has only a few counts. V gene TRBV7-9 combines with J gene TRBJ2-1, with 8 positions matching TRBD2. The CDR3 sequence is 16 residues long. V dropped 5 bases and J dropped 4; count of bases not matched to a gene: 10. Per germline, CDR1 SEHNR and CDR2 FQNEAQ (reference sequence). This chain's CDR3 is CASSPRVLAGYNEQFF. CDR3 nucleotides: TGTGCCAGCAGCCCGCGGGTGTTAGCGGGGTACAATGAGCAGTTCTTC. The whole variable domain, remainder taken from reference TRBV7-9 and TRBJ2-1, is DTGVSQNPRHKITKRGQNVTFRCDPISEHNRLYWYRQTLGQGPEFLTYFQNEAQLEKSRLLSDRFSAERPKGSFSTLEIQRTEQGDSAMYLCASSPRVLAGYNEQFFGPGTRLTVL.

The chain links TRBV5-1 to TRBJ2-3; D remains unclear. Germline CDR1 SGHRS, CDR2 YFSETQ. This CDR3 comprises 14 residues. The V end was cut by 4 bases, the J end by 6 bases, with 15 bases between. The CDR3 bases are TGCGCCAGCAGCCCGGGTCAGCAGGACGATACGCAGTATTTT. This translates into CASSPGQQDDTQYF.

This clonotype has ten or more counts. The chain joins TRBV18 to TRBJ2-7; 9 nucleotides align to TRBD1. Germline V gene lookup returns CDR1 KGHSH and CDR2 LQKENI. This CDR3 has 15 amino acids. V lost 3 bases, J lost 3 bases, and 6 bases stayed unmatched. CDR3 sequence (DNA): TGTGCCAGCTCACCGGGTTCGGGACAGGGCTACGAGCAGTACTTC. It specifies CASSPGSGQGYEQYF.

The rearrangement uses TRBV6-5 and TRBJ2-3; D remains unclear. V lost 10 bases and J lost 5, with 7 bases in between. Germline V lookup: CDR1 MNHEY, CDR2 SVGAGI. This CDR3 is built from 10 residues. CDR3 DNA: TGTGCCACCTGGGGAGATACGCAGTATTTT. This encodes CATWGDTQYF.

This clonotype was seen a handful of times. This sequence joins TRBV5-4 and TRBJ2-3; TRBD1 matches 11 bases. With V trimmed by 4 bases and J by 1 base, 5 bases remained unmatched. The V gene's germline CDR1 is SGHNT and CDR2 YYREEE (reference sequence). CDR3 length equals 16 residues. The chain's CDR3 is CASSGQGALRTDTQYF. The CDR3 DNA follows: TGTGCCAGCAGCGGACAGGGGGCCCTTCGCACAGATACGCAGTATTTT.

This clonotype was seen repeatedly, ten times or more. This rearrangement joins TRBV19 to TRBJ2-3; 10 bases match TRBD2. J gave up 6 bases and V 4 bases, and 7 bases lay outside the gene matches. The CDR3 loop spans 15 amino acids. Germline CDR1 is LNHDA and CDR2 is SQIVND (reference sequence). CDR3 DNA sequence: TGTGCCAGTAGTACTCTAGCGGGGGCTCGGGATACGCAGTATTTT. Translated, it gives CASSTLAGARDTQYF.

This clonotype was counted many times. The chain employs TRBV4-1 and TRBJ2-5; unclear D gene. The germline V gene has CDR1 MGHRA and CDR2 YSYEKL. Trimming took off 8 bases at V and 2 bases at J, with 12 bases between the two ends. This CDR3 contains 13 residues. The CDR3 is CASAFRVQETQYF. For the CDR3, the DNA is TGCGCCAGCGCTTTTAGGGTGCAAGAGACCCAGTACTTC.

The count of this clonotype is one. A read error may explain this, as a much larger clone is one base away. The rearrangement links TRBV4-1 to TRBJ2-7; the D is unclear. The CDR3 totals 14 residues. The germline V gene has CDR1 MGHRA and CDR2 YSYEKL. The CDR3 is CASSQVQLSYVQYF. CDR3 bases: TGCGCCAGCAGCCAAGTTCAGCTCTCCTACGTGCAGTACTTC.

In this sample, this clonotype turned up many times. V and J are TRBV9 and TRBJ1-1, with D unresolved. Germline CDR1 SGDLS, CDR2 YYNGEE. CDR3 length: 13 amino acids. V lost 0 bases, J lost 4 bases, and 7 bases lay in between. The CDR3 DNA sequence: TGTGCCAGCAGCGTAGAGGCAGGCACTGAAGCTTTCTTT. It encodes CASSVEAGTEAFF.

This clonotype was seen ten or more times. The chain uses TRBV9 and TRBJ2-5, with D possibly matching TRBD2 (6 bases). V lost 3 bases and J lost 4, with 10 bases in between. The length of the CDR3 is 13 residues. Germline V CDR1 and CDR2: SGDLS, YYNGEE. For the CDR3, the DNA is TGTGCCAGCAGCGGGGACTGGACAGAGACCCAGTACTTC. Translating gives CASSGDWTETQYF.

This clonotype was seen many times. The chain links TRBV6-1 to TRBJ2-4, with D tentatively TRBD1 (6 bases). This CDR3 is built from 13 residues. V was pared by 4 bases and J by 5 bases, with 9 bases between. The germline V gene encodes CDR1 MNHNS and CDR2 SASEGT. The CDR3 sequence: CASSARQENIQYF. In DNA form, the CDR3 reads TGTGCCAGCAGTGCCCGACAGGAAAACATTCAGTACTTC.

This clonotype has at least ten counts. J is TRBJ2-6 and V is TRBV6-6; the D is unclear. Germline V gene data show CDR1 as MNHNY and CDR2 as SVGAGI (reference sequence). CDR3 length equals 14 residues. Trimming took off 2 bases at V and 0 bases at J, with 2 bases between the two ends. DNA for the CDR3: TGTGCCAGCAGTTACCCCTCTGGGGCCAACGTCCTGACTTTC. This encodes CASSYPSGANVLTF.

The V gene is TRBV7-9, the J gene TRBJ1-2; perhaps TRBD1 as D (5 bases). The germline gives CDR1 SEHNR, CDR2 FQNEAQ (reference sequence). V lost 3 bases, J lost 4 bases, and 9 bases lay in between. CDR3 size: 13 residues. CDR3 bases: TGTGCCAGCAGCTTTTTGGACACCTATGGCTACACCTTC. Translation gives CASSFLDTYGYTF.

The sample holds a few counts of this clonotype. This chain connects TRBV5-1 to TRBJ2-7; TRBD2 agrees at 9 bases. Germline V gene sequence: CDR1 SGHRS, CDR2 YFSETQ. The CDR3 has 15 residues. Losses at the gene ends were 0 bases for V and 4 bases for J; bases not matched to a gene: 5. The CDR3: CASSLGSLAGYEQYF. The CDR3, as DNA: TGCGCCAGCAGCTTGGGATCCCTAGCGGGGTACGAGCAGTACTTC.

This chain links TRBV9 with TRBJ1-3; no firm D call. CDR3 length equals 14 residues. Trimming cost V 3 bases and J 0 bases, with 7 bases left between them. Per the germline V gene, CDR1 is SGDLS and CDR2 is YYNGEE. The CDR3 protein is CASSASSSGNTIYF. The CDR3 DNA follows: TGTGCCAGCAGCGCTTCCAGCTCTGGAAACACCATATATTTT.

Concerning this clonotype itself: The junction differs from germline at one of its ends, possibly a read error. V gene TRBV7-2 combines with J gene TRBJ1-3, with a possible D match to TRBD1 (5 bases). This CDR3 region has 16 residues. CDR1 is SGHTA, CDR2 FQGNSA, per germline. CDR3 protein: CASSLAVGDAGNTLYF. In nucleotides, the CDR3 is TGTGCCAGCAGCTTAGCAGTAGGGGACGCTGGAAACACCTTATATTTT.

In this sample, this clonotype turned up many times. V gene TRBV24-1 combines with J gene TRBJ2-5, with TRBD2 matching 7 bases. This CDR3 is built from 15 residues. Unmatched junction bases numbered 4, after V lost 4 bases and J lost 0 bases. Germline loops: CDR1 KGHDR, CDR2 SFDVKD. This CDR3 reads CATSDPGTNQETQYF. DNA for the CDR3: TGTGCCACCAGTGACCCCGGGACTAACCAAGAGACCCAGTACTTC.

CDR3 residues: CASSPGDRGLEKLFF. The DNA of the CDR3 is TGTGCCAGCAGCCCAGGGGACAGGGGGCTTGAAAAACTGTTTTTT. The gene calls are TRBV7-8 and TRBJ1-4, with 12 positions matching TRBD1. The CDR3 covers 15 residues. Losses at the gene ends were 5 bases for V and 7 bases for J; bases not matched to a gene: 5. Germline CDR1 is SGHVS and CDR2 is FQNEAQ.

This clonotype was observed at least ten times. The rearrangement joins TRBV29-1 to TRBJ2-1, with a weak D call TRBD2 (5 bases). This CDR3 has 11 amino acids. Germline V gives CDR1 SQVTM, CDR2 ANQGSEA. V gave up 8 bases and J gave up 4 bases, with 9 bases separating them. CDR3 region: CSSVAYNEQFF. DNA of the CDR3: TGCAGCTCTGTAGCGTACAATGAGCAGTTCTTC.

The CDR3 region is CASSLQGATYEQYF. In DNA, the CDR3 is TGTGCCAGCAGCCTACAGGGGGCTACCTACGAGCAGTACTTC. The chain couples TRBV7-9 to TRBJ2-7, with TRBD1 matching 9 bases. V dropped 5 bases and J dropped 2; count of bases not matched to a gene: 4. Germline assignment: CDR1 SEHNR and CDR2 FQNEAQ (reference sequence). The CDR3 consists of 14 residues.

This clonotype was counted at least ten times. The chain joins TRBV11-2 to TRBJ2-2; 7 bases are a match to TRBD1. V gave up 1 base and J gave up 2 bases; unmatched junction bases: 7. CDR1 SGHAT and CDR2 FQNNGV come from the germline V gene. CDR3 length: 17 amino acids. The CDR3 loop reads CASSLGRGTANTGELFF. The CDR3 region has the DNA TGTGCCAGCAGCTTAGGACGAGGGACAGCAAACACCGGGGAGCTGTTTTTT.

This clonotype was seen many times. The gene calls are TRBV29-1 and TRBJ2-7; D tentatively reads TRBD1 or TRBD2 (5 bases each). The CDR3 is 12 amino acids. V lost 6 bases to trimming and J lost 6 bases, with 15 bases between them. From germline, CDR1 is SQVTM and CDR2 ANQGSEA. The CDR3 DNA follows: TGCAGCGTCAATATCGGGGCGCGCGAGCAGTACTTC. Translating gives CSVNIGAREQYF.